This passage covers 6 T cell receptor beta chains from one sample sequenced in a study of cytomegalovirus exposure and HLA in healthy donors. It was with 60 Vbeta and 13 Jbeta primers that the PCR ran. TCRdb keeps only in-frame clones here, not all; method: immunoSEQ multiplex PCR. This repertoire includes about 140,000 clones. The material sequenced was PBMCs. The receptors shown here come from a woman aged 18-29 years in good health and CMV-seronegative.

This chain links TRBV5-8 with TRBJ2-5; no firm D call. Deletions cut 4 bases from V and 7 bases from J, with 11 bases between. There are 12 residues in the CDR3. Germline loops: CDR1 SGHTS, CDR2 YDEGEE. The CDR3 DNA reads as TGTGCCAGCAGCCGGCGGTTAGTGACCCAGTACTTC. Protein: CASSRRLVTQYF.

The rearrangement links TRBV6-5 to TRBJ2-7; 9 bases are shared with TRBD2. CDR1 is MNHEY and CDR2 is SVGAGI in the germline V gene. The CDR3 contains 15 residues. Trimming removed 3 bases from V and 3 bases from J; junction bases left unmatched: 6. For the CDR3, the DNA is TGTGCCAGCAGTTATCGCCTAGCGGGAAACTACGAGCAGTACGTC. The encoded protein is CASSYRLAGNYEQYV.

The rearrangement links TRBV5-4 to TRBJ1-6; 10 nucleotides match TRBD1. V was pared by 3 bases and J by 6 bases, with 3 bases of the junction left unmatched. The CDR3 extends over 15 amino acids. Germline V gene sequence: CDR1 SGHNT, CDR2 YYREEE (reference sequence). The DNA for the CDR3 is TGTGCCAGCAGCTCGTGGACAGGGGGTAATTCACCCCTCCACTTT. This translates into CASSSWTGGNSPLHF.

The gene calls are TRBV2 and TRBJ2-1; TRBD2 matches at 8 bases. The CDR3 is made up of 16 amino acids. Germline values: CDR1 SNHLY, CDR2 FYNNEI. V was clipped by 8 bases and J by 9 bases; unmatched bases: 18. The CDR3 loop is CASADRLARKGTEQFF. CDR3 DNA: TGTGCCAGCGCCGATCGACTAGCGAGAAAAGGAACTGAGCAGTTCTTC.

V gene TRBV7-9 combines with J gene TRBJ1-4, with no clear D. CDR1 and CDR2 from the germline V gene are SEHNR and FQNEAQ (reference sequence). Trimming removed 5 bases at V and 7 bases at J, with 17 bases between. CDR3 length equals 15 residues. This chain's CDR3 is CASSPPGFPGEKLFF. CDR3 DNA sequence: TGTGCCAGCAGCCCCCCGGGTTTTCCGGGTGAAAAACTGTTTTTT.

The J gene is TRBJ1-1, the V gene TRBV29-1; 11 positions match TRBD1. The CDR3 is 13 residues long. The V gene's germline CDR1 is SQVTM and CDR2 ANQGSEA. Trimming removed 7 bases from V and 5 bases from J; junction bases left unmatched: 6. CDR3 bases: TGCAGCGGTGGGACAGGGGGACGGACTGAAGCTTTCTTT. It is translated as CSGGTGGRTEAFF.